Listed below are T cell receptor beta chains from one sample, sequenced in a study of OX40 agonist ivuxolimab in advanced cancers. Sequenced by immunoSEQ multiplex PCR; TCRdb stores in-frame clones only, minus some. The sample includes approximately 44,000 clones, approximately 90% of them seen just once. Material: CD4+ or CD8+ T cells sorted from blood, obtained in a trial of the OX40 agonist ivuxolimab. The receptor source for this set is an adult with an advanced solid tumor such as melanoma, head and neck, liver or kidney cancer. Both conserved end residues are part of each CDR3. A D gene is named only where the DNA matches it firmly. Clone size is given for some rows only: seen once, a few or many times, or a class if the clone is expanded.

d_gene | j_gene | abundance | v_gene | CDR3nt | CDR3aa
- | TRBJ2-7 | - | TRBV11-3 | TGTGCCAGCAGCTTAGATGGGAACTCCTACGAGCAGTACTTC | CASSLDGNSYEQYF
- | TRBJ1-5 | - | TRBV27 | TGTGCCAGCAGTTGGCAGAACAATCAGCCCCAGCATTTT | CASSWQNNQPQHF
TRBD2 | TRBJ2-7 | - | TRBV6-5 | TGTGCCAGCAGTTACTCTGGCGGGAGGGCCTACGAGCAGTACTTC | CASSYSGGRAYEQYF
- | TRBJ1-3 | - | TRBV30 | TGTGCCTGGAGTGGCGGGGTCGGAGGAAACACCATATATTTT | CAWSGGVGGNTIYF
- | TRBJ2-1 | - | TRBV6-4 | TGTGCCAGCAGCGACAGTGGTTACAATGAGCAGTTCTTC | CASSDSGYNEQFF
- | TRBJ2-3 | - | TRBV7-9 | TGTGCCAGCAGCCCTGGGGGGGCCTACACAGATACGCAGTATTTT | CASSPGGAYTDTQYF
TRBD2 | TRBJ2-2 | - | TRBV4-1 | TGCGCCAGCAGCCACATCACTGACCTAGCGGGAGGAGGGGTAGGGGAGCTGTTTTTT | CASSHITDLAGGGVGELFF
- | TRBJ2-1 | - | TRBV9 | TGTGCCAGCAGCGGGGCCAACTCTGCGGAAGAGTTCTTC | CASSGANSAEEFF
TRBD1 | TRBJ1-3 | - | TRBV7-8 | TGTGCCAGCAGCCAACCGACAGGGTCCTCTGGAAACACCATATATTTT | CASSQPTGSSGNTIYF
- | TRBJ2-7 | - | TRBV9 | TGTGCCAGCAGCGTAGAAGGGTCAAAAACCTACGAGCAGTACTTC | CASSVEGSKTYEQYF
- | TRBJ1-1 | few | TRBV28 | TGTGCCAGCACCCTAGGGGGGGGTAACACTGAAGCTTTCTTT | CASTLGGGNTEAFF
- | TRBJ2-7 | - | TRBV27 | TGTGCCAGCAGTCATCTAGAGGGCTCCTACGAGCAGTACTTC | CASSHLEGSYEQYF